These T cell receptor beta chains were read from a single sample in a study of CD8 T cells in Susac syndrome. Each CDR3 protein is one row after TCRdb ran MiXCR on the immunoSEQ multiplex PCR reads. Among about 300,000 distinct CDR3 sequences listed, approximately 91% were seen once. Sequenced: CD8+ T cells from PBMCs. All receptors come from a human donor with multiple sclerosis. The CDR3 runs from the conserved cysteine through the conserved F or W. A D gene is named only where the DNA matches it firmly. Clone size is given for some rows only: seen once, a few or many times, or a class if the clone is expanded.

>NA|TRBV6-1|once|TRBJ2-1
TGTGCCAGCAGTGAAATTGGGGTGTACTATGAGCAGTTCTTC
CASSEIGVYYEQFF
>TRBD2|TRBV28|NA|TRBJ2-7
TGTGCCAGCACCCTTCGGGGACTAGTTCGCGAGCAGTACTTC
CASTLRGLVREQYF
>NA|TRBV20-1|NA|TRBJ1-4
TGCAGTGCTAGAGATTTCGGGCGGACTAATGAAAAACTGTTTTTT
CSARDFGRTNEKLFF
>TRBD1|TRBV7-9|NA|TRBJ2-7
TGTGCCAGCAGCCCAATTCCGGGACAGGGGAGCATTGGGCAGTACTTC
CASSPIPGQGSIGQYF
>NA|TRBV7-2|NA|TRBJ2-1
TGTGCCAGCAGCTCCCCAAGATACCGAGTCACCTACAATGAGCAGTTCTTC
CASSSPRYRVTYNEQFF
>TRBD1|TRBV7-9|NA|TRBJ1-1
TGTGCCAGCAGCGGAGGACAGGGGATGAACACTGAAGCTTTCTTT
CASSGGQGMNTEAFF
>NA|TRBV9|NA|TRBJ2-7
TGTGCCAGCAGCGTAGCTGGCGGAGGGGCCTCCTACGAGCAGTACTTC
CASSVAGGGASYEQYF
>NA|TRBV28|NA|TRBJ2-3
TGTGCCAGCAGTCACGGTGTTGGCACAGATACGCAGTATTTT
CASSHGVGTDTQYF
>NA|TRBV5-4|few|TRBJ1-2
TGTGCCAGCAGCCTTTTTCGTTATGGGGCTTATGGCTACACCTTC
CASSLFRYGAYGYTF
>NA|TRBV4-2|NA|TRBJ2-1
TGTGCCAGCAGCCAAGATCCCACGGATAAGTTCTTC
CASSQDPTDKFF
>NA|TRBV19|NA|TRBJ2-1
TGTGCCAGTAGTATAAACCCTAGGCCCTACAATGAGCAGTTCTTC
CASSINPRPYNEQFF
>NA|TRBV6-2/TRBV6-3|NA|TRBJ2-7
TGTGCCAGCAGTCCCCGTGGGGGACAAGGGGCCTATCCCTACGAGCAGTACTTC
CASSPRGGQGAYPYEQYF
>TRBD2|TRBV4-3|NA|TRBJ2-1
TGCGCCAGCAGCCAAGAACTAGCGGGGGGGCCGTTAGAGCAGTTCTTC
CASSQELAGGPLEQFF
>NA|TRBV25-1|NA|TRBJ2-6
TGTGCCAGCAGTGAAGGGAAGGCCCCCTCTGGGGCCAACGTCCTGACTTTC
CASSEGKAPSGANVLTF
>TRBD2|TRBV4-1|NA|TRBJ2-3
TGCGCCAGCAGGCAGCCTAGCGGCCCCACAGATACGCAGTATTTT
CASRQPSGPTDTQYF
>TRBD2|TRBV7-9|NA|TRBJ2-4
TGTGCCAGCAGCATCGGACTAGCGGGAAGGAACATTCAGTACTTC
CASSIGLAGRNIQYF
>NA|TRBV2|NA|TRBJ1-3
TGTGCCAGCAGTGAATTGAGGGGACACAGCTCTGGAAACACCATATATTTT
CASSELRGHSSGNTIYF
>NA|TRBV29-1|NA|TRBJ2-5
TGCAGCGTTGTAGCGTTTCAAGAGACCCAGTACTTC
CSVVAFQETQYF
>NA|TRBV28|NA|TRBJ2-7
TGTGCCAGCAGTTCCGGCAGGGGGGTGGACGAGCAGTACTTC
CASSSGRGVDEQYF
>NA|TRBV9|NA|TRBJ1-1
TGTGCCAGCAGCGTAGCACGGATGGGCACTGAAGCTTTCTTT
CASSVARMGTEAFF
>TRBD1|TRBV4-3|NA|TRBJ2-1
TGCGCCAGCAGCCAGACAGGGGGCGTTGAGCAGTTCTTC
CASSQTGGVEQFF
>NA|TRBV18|NA|TRBJ2-2
TGTGCCAGCTCACCAGCCCCGGACACCGGGGAGCTGTTTTTT
CASSPAPDTGELFF
>NA|TRBV11-2|NA|TRBJ1-5
TGTGCCAGCAGCCAGACAGAGACGAATCAGCCCCAGCATTTT
CASSQTETNQPQHF
>NA|TRBV6-5|NA|TRBJ1-1
TGTGCCAGCAGTTACGACTTGGCTGTTGAAGCTTTCTTT
CASSYDLAVEAFF
>NA|TRBV6-2/TRBV6-3|NA|TRBJ1-2
TGTGCCAGCAATCGACCGTCCGAGCAAGGCTACACCTTC
CASNRPSEQGYTF
>TRBD2|TRBV11-1|NA|TRBJ2-1
TGTGCCAGCAGCTTAGCGCTTGGACTAGCGGGAGCGGTATCCTACAATGAGCAGTTCTTC
CASSLALGLAGAVSYNEQFF
>TRBD1|TRBV7-9|NA|TRBJ2-1
TGTGCCAGCAGCTTAGGACCCACGGGACAGGGCTATAATGAGCAGTTCTTC
CASSLGPTGQGYNEQFF
>TRBD1|TRBV19|NA|TRBJ1-5
TGTGCCAGTAGTACACAGGGGAATCAGCCCCAGCATTTT
CASSTQGNQPQHF
>TRBD2|TRBV29-1|NA|TRBJ2-2
TGCAGCGCATCTAGCGGGGGATTCGGGGAGCTGTTTTTT
CSASSGGFGELFF
>TRBD1|TRBV27|NA|TRBJ2-7
TGTGCCAGCAGTTTAATCCTCGGACAGGCCGAGCAGTACTTC
CASSLILGQAEQYF
>TRBD1|TRBV6-6|once|TRBJ1-2
TGTGCCAGCAGTTACTTATTCGGACAGGGGGCAGTTGGCTACACCTTC
CASSYLFGQGAVGYTF
>NA|TRBV11-2|NA|TRBJ2-7
TGTGCCAGCAGCTATTCTAAGGGAAGCTCCTACGAGCAGTACTTC
CASSYSKGSSYEQYF
>TRBD2|TRBV7-2|NA|TRBJ2-7
TGTGCCAGCAGCTTCCGACTAGCGGGGGGGCCGAAGTCCTACGAGCAGTACTTC
CASSFRLAGGPKSYEQYF
>NA|TRBV28|NA|TRBJ2-1
TGTGCCAGCAGTTTGGCGGAGTATGGTGATGAGCAGTTCTTC
CASSLAEYGDEQFF
>NA|TRBV19|NA|TRBJ1-2
TGTGCCAGTAGTATTCAGCGACCGACCCCCACTAACTATGGCTACACCTTC
CASSIQRPTPTNYGYTF
>TRBD2|TRBV12-3/TRBV12-4|NA|TRBJ2-1
TGTGCCAGCAGATTGACTAGCGGGGACGGGGGTTACAATGAGCAGTTCTTC
CASRLTSGDGGYNEQFF
>TRBD1|TRBV7-9|NA|TRBJ1-5
TGTGCCAGCAGCTTAGCGACAGGGATATATGGAAATCAGCCCCAGCATTTT
CASSLATGIYGNQPQHF
>NA|TRBV2|NA|TRBJ2-1
TGTGCCAGCAGGGAGCTAGGCACTGGGCAGTTCTTC
CASRELGTGQFF
>TRBD2|TRBV28|NA|TRBJ2-7
TGTGCCAGCAGTACGACAGGGTGGAGTAGCGGGAGCTCCTACGAGCAGTACTTC
CASSTTGWSSGSSYEQYF
>NA|TRBV29-1|NA|TRBJ2-5
TGCAGCGTGGACTCGGACGGGGGCGTTGGAGAGACCCAGTACTTC
CSVDSDGGVGETQYF
>TRBD2|TRBV5-4|NA|TRBJ2-5
TGTGCCAGCAGACTAGCGGGGGGGACCCAAGAGACCCAGTACTTC
CASRLAGGTQETQYF
>NA|TRBV20-1|NA|TRBJ2-3
TGCAGTGCTAACTCCCCGGGAACGTGGTCAGATACGCAGTATTTT
CSANSPGTWSDTQYF
>NA|TRBV2|NA|TRBJ2-2
TGTGCCAGCAGTGAACGGGGGTACGGCACCGGGGAGCTGTTTTTT
CASSERGYGTGELFF
>NA|TRBV3-1|NA|TRBJ2-5
TGTGCCAGCACACGGGACGGGACCCAGTACTTC
CASTRDGTQYF
>NA|TRBV3-1|NA|TRBJ1-4
TGTGCCAGCAGCCAAGGGGCAGCCTTTAATGAAAAACTGTTTTTT
CASSQGAAFNEKLFF
>TRBD2|TRBV5-1|NA|TRBJ2-3
TGCGCCAGCAGCTTGGCCCATGTCGTGCGGCGGGGGATCCCAGATACGCAGTATTTT
CASSLAHVVRRGIPDTQYF
>NA|TRBV7-2|NA|TRBJ1-2
TGTGCCAGCAGCTTCCTGTCTAACTATGGCTACACCTTC
CASSFLSNYGYTF
>NA|TRBV14|few|TRBJ2-7
TGTGCCAGCAGCAGTGTACTTTACGAGCAGTACTTC
CASSSVLYEQYF
>TRBD1|TRBV28|once|TRBJ2-3
TGTGCCAGCAGTTTCGGGACAGGGGCCCCCACAGATACGCAGTATTTT
CASSFGTGAPTDTQYF
>NA|TRBV6-5|once|TRBJ2-6
TGTGCCAGCAGTTACGGGAGTGCTGGGGCCAACGTCCTGACTTTC
CASSYGSAGANVLTF
>TRBD2|TRBV9|NA|TRBJ2-1
TGTGCCAGCAGCGGAGAGTTAGGGACTAACAATGAGCAGTTCTTC
CASSGELGTNNEQFF
>NA|TRBV20-1|NA|TRBJ2-1
TGCAGTGCTAGCGGGACCCCGGACAATGAGCAGTTCTTC
CSASGTPDNEQFF
>NA|TRBV20-1|NA|TRBJ1-2
TGCAGTGCTAGAGATCCAGGACACGGAGCGTACACCTTC
CSARDPGHGAYTF
>NA|TRBV12-3/TRBV12-4|few|TRBJ2-7
TGTGCCAGCAGTGGGGACCTATCTGGGAGGACCTACGAGCAGTACTTC
CASSGDLSGRTYEQYF
>NA|TRBV4-1|few|TRBJ2-1
TGCGCCAGCAGCCAAGATGCAACCGCTAGCGCTGGGGATGAGCAGTTCTTC
CASSQDATASAGDEQFF